These 28 T cell receptor beta chains originate from one sample sequenced in a study of T cells in Graves' hyperthyroidism and ophthalmopathy. From RNA transcripts, TCR beta CDR3 regions were amplified. Using the HTBI primer set, a first-round RT-PCR was run on the TCR CDR3. TCRdb re-analysed the multiplex PCR reads in MiXCR, keeping a single row per CDR3 protein. The table includes 450,000 to 550,000 distinct CDR3 sequences, around 24% detected once. The sample comprised blood. The receptor source for this set is a young woman with Graves' ophthalmopathy.

This clonotype was seen ten or more times. This sequence joins TRBV27 and TRBJ1-5; no clear D gene. Trimming pared 2 bases from V and 7 bases from J, leaving 9 bases between. In germline, CDR1 is MNHEY, CDR2 SMNVEV (reference sequence). The CDR3 has 13 amino acids. The CDR3 DNA sequence: TGTGCCAGCAGTTTAGGGCAGAAACAGCCCCAGCATTTT. Amino acids: CASSLGQKQPQHF.

This clonotype was observed at least ten times. The rearrangement joins TRBV28 to TRBJ2-7; TRBD1 is a possible D gene (5 bases). This CDR3 spans 14 amino acids. The ends were cut back, 3 bases at V and 1 base at J, with 10 bases in the middle. CDR1 MDHEN and CDR2 SYDVKM come from the germline V gene. CDR3 nucleotides: TGTGCCAGCAGTTTCGATGACAGTTCCTACGAGCAGTACTTC. Translation: CASSFDDSSYEQYF.

Of note for this clonotype: With a much larger clone just one base away, this may be a read error. The CDR3 sequence is CSARETGHTNSPLHF. The CDR3 DNA is TGCAGTGCTAGAGAGACGGGACATACTAATTCACCCCTCCACTTT. The chain joins TRBV20-1 to TRBJ1-6; weak D call: TRBD1 (6 bases). Germline V gives CDR1 DFQATT, CDR2 SNEGSKA (reference sequence). The CDR3 runs 15 residues. With 0 bases removed from V and 6 bases from J, the gap between germline ends came to 12 bases.

The table lists this clonotype with many counts. The junction departs from germline at one end; a sequencing error may be responsible. V is TRBV27 and J is TRBJ2-4; no definite D call. The germline CDR1 and CDR2 sequences are MNHEY and SMNVEV (reference sequence). CDR3 length equals 15 residues. This CDR3 is CVSSLSYGDKNIQYF. The CDR3 DNA follows: TGTGTCAGCAGTTTATCATATGGGGACAAAAACATTCAGTACTTC.

The table lists this clonotype with many counts. The chain recombines TRBV6-5 with TRBJ1-3; a possible D gene is TRBD1 (5 bases). V was cut by 3 bases and J by 1 base, with 10 bases left in between. Germline V gene lookup returns CDR1 MNHEY and CDR2 SVGAGI. There are 15 residues in the CDR3. CDR3 sequence (DNA): TGTGCCAGCAGTTATTCGGGGGTTTCTGGAAACACCATATATTTT. Amino acid sequence: CASSYSGVSGNTIYF.

The chain employs TRBV6-2 or TRBV6-3 and TRBJ1-1; the match to TRBD1 covers 10 bases. Germline V gives CDR1 MNHEY, CDR2 SVGEGT. The V and J ends lost 5 bases and 2 bases, in that order; junction bases with no gene match: 11. The CDR3 extends over 17 amino acids. The CDR3 nucleotides are TGTGCCAGCAGTCCACCCGGGACAGGGGCGTACAACACTGAAGCTTTCTTT. This gives the protein CASSPPGTGAYNTEAFF.

There are many counts of this clonotype. This chain connects TRBV30 to TRBJ2-2; D ambiguous. The CDR3 has 13 residues. Germline V gene lookup returns CDR1 GTSNPN and CDR2 SVGIG (reference sequence). V was cut by 5 bases and J by 3 bases, with 10 bases left in between. The CDR3 is CAWARSDTGELFF. CDR3 bases: TGTGCCTGGGCCCGAAGTGACACCGGGGAGCTGTTTTTT.

This chain joins TRBV6-1 and TRBJ2-4; a weak D match, TRBD2 (5 bases). This CDR3 has 15 residues. The V gene lost 3 bases and the J gene lost 1 base, with 10 bases spanning the gap. The germline CDR1 and CDR2 sequences are MNHNS and SASEGT. CDR3 coding DNA: TGTGCCAGCAGTGAGGACGGGGTTGCCAAAAACATTCAGTACTTC. Amino acid sequence: CASSEDGVAKNIQYF.

V gene TRBV7-9 combines with J gene TRBJ2-2, with 7 bases identical to TRBD1. CDR3 size: 17 residues. V was clipped by 1 base and J by 8 bases; unmatched bases: 13. Looked up from germline, CDR1 is SEHNR and CDR2 is FQNEAQ (reference sequence). CDR3 nucleotide sequence: TGTGCCAGCAGCTTAGGCTATACCGGGACAGCGGTGGGGGAGCTGTTTTTT. It translates to CASSLGYTGTAVGELFF.

This clonotype was seen a handful of times. The chain uses TRBV12-3 or TRBV12-4 and TRBJ1-3; TRBD1 might be the D (6 bases). With 5 bases removed from V and 2 bases from J, the gap between germline ends came to 13 bases. The CDR3 is made up of 15 amino acids. CDR3 in amino acids: CASSDTGHAGNTIYF. In DNA, the CDR3 is TGTGCCAGCAGTGATACAGGGCACGCTGGAAACACCATATATTTT.

The chain joins TRBV11-3 to TRBJ2-5; D may be TRBD2 (6 bases). CDR1 and CDR2 (germline): SGHNT, YENEEA. Trimming removed 5 bases from V and 2 bases from J, with 15 bases in between. The CDR3 has 15 amino acids. CDR3 bases: TGTGCCAGCAGCAGGGGACTGAGGCAGCAAGAGACCCAGTACTTC. Protein sequence: CASSRGLRQQETQYF.

This clonotype was seen repeatedly, ten times or more. This rearrangement joins TRBV9 to TRBJ1-2; no definite D call. V was trimmed by 0 bases and J by 2 bases, leaving 11 bases between them. Germline V lookup: CDR1 SGDLS, CDR2 YYNGEE. The CDR3 loop spans 15 amino acids. CDR3 bases: TGTGCCAGCAGCGTAGATGCGGGGAAGAACTATGGCTACACCTTC. Its translation: CASSVDAGKNYGYTF.

The chain combines TRBV6-5 with TRBJ2-7; D is possibly TRBD1 or TRBD2 (5 bases each). V was cut by 5 bases and J by 3 bases, with 14 bases left in between. The CDR3 has 14 residues. CDR1 and CDR2 from the germline V gene are MNHEY and SVGAGI. CDR3 nucleotides: TGTGCCAGCAGTCACGAGGGGATGAGCTACGAGCAGTACTTC. Its translation is CASSHEGMSYEQYF.

For this clonotype: This may be a read error: a much more frequent sequence differs by one nucleotide. This chain links TRBV2 with TRBJ1-1; tentative D call: TRBD1 (6 bases). Germline lookup yields CDR1 SNHLY and CDR2 FYNNEI. The CDR3 runs to 14 residues. CDR3 loop: CSSNIRGVSTEAFF. CDR3 sequence (DNA): TGTTCCAGCAATATCAGGGGTGTAAGCACTGAAGCTTTCTTT.

This clonotype came up many times. V is TRBV29-1 and J is TRBJ1-3; D is uncertain. CDR1 and CDR2 (germline): SQVTM, ANQGSEA. V was pared by 2 bases and J by 12 bases, with 14 bases between. CDR3 size: 12 residues. The CDR3 DNA sequence: TGCAGCGTTGAAACGAATGGACGGAGCATATATTTT. Protein sequence: CSVETNGRSIYF.

This clonotype appeared a few times. This chain links TRBV18 with TRBJ1-5; the match to TRBD1 covers 12 bases. The germline CDR1 and CDR2 sequences are KGHSH and LQKENI. CDR3 length equals 18 residues. With V trimmed by 6 bases and J by 3 bases, 12 bases remained unmatched. CDR3 coding DNA: TGTGCCAGCTCTCGCGGGACAGGGGGCCGTACTCCCAATCAGCCCCAGCATTTT. This sequence encodes CASSRGTGGRTPNQPQHF.

This chain links TRBV11-3 with TRBJ1-2, with D possibly being TRBD1 (6 bases). The CDR3 spans 14 residues. V was pared by 5 bases and J by 5 bases, with 15 bases between. CDR1 is SGHNT, CDR2 YENEEA, per germline. CDR3 in DNA: TGTGCCAGCAGCCCAGAGACAGGCGGTTATGGCTACACCTTC. Translating gives CASSPETGGYGYTF.

The chain uses TRBV12-3 or TRBV12-4 and TRBJ1-2, with D maybe TRBD1 (5 bases). V shed 6 bases and J shed 6 bases, with 5 bases lying between them. The CDR3 sequence is 10 residues long. The CDR3 here is CASRTDGYTF. The CDR3 DNA follows: TGTGCCAGCAGGACAGATGGCTACACCTTC.

The rearrangement joins TRBV6-5 to TRBJ2-7; D remains unclear. Between the trimmed V and J ends, which lost 2 bases and 10 bases, there was a span of 18 bases. Germline CDR1 MNHEY, CDR2 SVGAGI. The CDR3 totals 14 residues. The CDR3: CASSYVRTPIVQYF. CDR3 nucleotide sequence: TGTGCCAGCAGTTACGTACGTACTCCCATTGTACAGTACTTC.

This clonotype has at least ten counts. The rearrangement joins TRBV7-8 to TRBJ1-3; D ambiguous. V was cut by 1 base and J by 0 bases, with 10 bases left in between. The CDR3 is made up of 16 amino acids. Germline CDR1 is SGHVS and CDR2 is FQNEAQ. CDR3 residues: CASSLGQPSSGNTIYF. In DNA form, the CDR3 reads TGTGCCAGCAGCTTAGGCCAGCCGAGCTCTGGAAACACCATATATTTT.

This clonotype was observed many times. The CDR3 DNA reads as TGTGCCAGCAGCCCCGGACAGCTCCAAGAGACCCAGTACTTC. This gives the protein CASSPGQLQETQYF. The rearrangement links TRBV11-2 to TRBJ2-5; a weak D match, TRBD1 (6 bases). The length of the CDR3 is 14 residues. V was trimmed by 5 bases and J by 1 base, leaving 11 bases between them. CDR1 and CDR2 from the germline V gene are SGHAT and FQNNGV.

The rearrangement uses TRBV29-1 and TRBJ1-1; 8 bases are a match to TRBD1. The CDR3 loop spans 14 amino acids. Germline values: CDR1 SQVTM, CDR2 ANQGSEA. J gave up 1 base and V 5 bases, and 6 bases lay outside the gene matches. The CDR3 DNA is TGCAGCGTTAGGACAGGGAGTGGGAACACTGAAGCTTTCTTT. Its protein product is CSVRTGSGNTEAFF.

This clonotype was seen more than once but under ten times. This chain connects TRBV7-6 to TRBJ2-7; D is unresolved. CDR1 and CDR2 from the germline V gene are SGHVS and FNYEAQ. The V end was cut by 2 bases, the J end by 2 bases, with 10 bases between. The CDR3 runs to 14 residues. DNA for the CDR3: TGTGCCAGCAGCTTATTCGCGCGGCCCTACGAGCAGTACTTC. This gives the protein CASSLFARPYEQYF.

The V gene is TRBV10-2, the J gene TRBJ2-5; 9 bases are a match to TRBD1. Germline values: CDR1 WSHSY, CDR2 SAAADI. J gave up 2 bases and V 8 bases, and 12 bases lay outside the gene matches. The CDR3 is 16 amino acids. DNA for the CDR3: TGCGCCAGCGCGGAAACGGGACAGGGATATCAAGAGACCCAGTACTTC. This encodes CASAETGQGYQETQYF.

The table lists this clonotype with a count of one. The germline gene is not matched at one end of the junction; a read error may be the cause. The gene calls are TRBV12-3 or TRBV12-4 and TRBJ1-1; D uncertain. The CDR3 has 13 residues. The CDR3: CAGSLISGLGAFF. CDR3 coding DNA: TGTGCCGGCAGTTTAATCTCCGGGTTGGGAGCTTTCTTT.

With regard to this clonotype: The junction does not match germline at one end; this may be a read error. CDR3 sequence: CASMVQGARNTEPFF. CDR3 coding DNA: TGTGCCAGCATGGTGCAGGGGGCGCGGAACACTGAACCTTTCTTT. V is TRBV6-1 and J is TRBJ1-1; TRBD1 agrees at 8 bases. This CDR3 is 15 amino acids long. CDR1 is MNHNS, CDR2 SASEGT, per germline.

This clonotype has just a few counts. The junction shows a germline mismatch at one end, possibly a read error. The rearrangement joins TRBV6-5 to TRBJ1-5; D gene ambiguous. Germline V lookup: CDR1 MNHEY, CDR2 SVGAGI. The CDR3 is 15 residues long. This CDR3 reads CASSSDGYSSQPQHF. CDR3 in DNA: TGTGCCAGCAGTTCCGACGGGTATAGCAGTCAGCCCCAGCATTTT.

This clonotype was counted many times. The chain couples TRBV3-1 to TRBJ1-1, with 7 bases fitting TRBD1. This CDR3 comprises 13 residues. Trimming removed 4 bases from V and 6 bases from J; junction bases left unmatched: 5. The germline CDR1 and CDR2 sequences are LGHDT and YNNKEL (reference sequence). In DNA, the CDR3 is TGTGCCAGCAGCCCTACAGGGGTGGCTGAAGCTTTCTTT. This encodes CASSPTGVAEAFF.